This is a list of T cell receptor beta chains from one sample in a study of cytomegalovirus exposure and HLA in healthy donors. Sequencing used immunoSEQ multiplex PCR; TCRdb keeps in-frame clones, though not all of them. Seen here are about 160,000 clones, around 85% observed once, and the top ten hold around 6%. The sample consisted of PBMCs. The source is a woman younger than 45 in good health and CMV-seronegative. Both conserved end residues are part of each CDR3. The order of the fields is D gene, J gene, clone size, V gene, CDR3 DNA, CDR3 protein. D genes are given only for firm matches. Size is omitted from some rows. Given values are once, few, many or a class for expanded clones.

D gene: NA
J gene: TRBJ2-3
clone size: NA
V gene: TRBV27
CDR3 DNA: TGTGCCAGCAGTTTAACGGGGGTGCGGACAGATACGCAGTATTTT
CDR3 protein: CASSLTGVRTDTQYF

D gene: NA
J gene: TRBJ1-1
clone size: NA
V gene: TRBV11-1
CDR3 DNA: TGTGCCAGCAGACCCTGGGGGGGCGGACTGAACACTGAAGCTTTCTTT
CDR3 protein: CASRPWGGGLNTEAFF

D gene: NA
J gene: TRBJ1-2
clone size: few
V gene: TRBV28
CDR3 DNA: TGTGCCACCGCCCCCGAAACCGATCTCCAAGGCTACACCTTC
CDR3 protein: CATAPETDLQGYTF

D gene: TRBD1
J gene: TRBJ2-7
clone size: NA
V gene: TRBV6-4
CDR3 DNA: TGTGCCAGCGGACAGGGTGGCGAGCAGTACTTC
CDR3 protein: CASGQGGEQYF

D gene: NA
J gene: TRBJ1-4
clone size: NA
V gene: TRBV7-2
CDR3 DNA: TGTGCCAGCACCAATACAGGGCGTTCTAATGAAAAACTGTTTTTT
CDR3 protein: CASTNTGRSNEKLFF

D gene: TRBD1
J gene: TRBJ1-2
clone size: few
V gene: TRBV19
CDR3 DNA: TGTGCCAGTAGGTTCGGGACAGGGGGCGGTAACTATGGCTACACCTTC
CDR3 protein: CASRFGTGGGNYGYTF

D gene: NA
J gene: TRBJ2-2
clone size: NA
V gene: TRBV10-3
CDR3 DNA: TGTGCCATCAGTGATGGGGCCTACACCGGGGAGCTGTTTTTT
CDR3 protein: CAISDGAYTGELFF

D gene: TRBD2
J gene: TRBJ2-7
clone size: once
V gene: TRBV9
CDR3 DNA: TGTGCCAGCAGCGTAGGGTTTAGCGGGACCTACGAGCAGTACTTC
CDR3 protein: CASSVGFSGTYEQYF

D gene: TRBD1
J gene: TRBJ2-7
clone size: NA
V gene: TRBV29-1
CDR3 DNA: TGCAGCGTGGGACAGACAGGATCCTACGAGCAGTACTTC
CDR3 protein: CSVGQTGSYEQYF

D gene: TRBD1
J gene: TRBJ1-2
clone size: NA
V gene: TRBV5-6
CDR3 DNA: TGTGCCAGCAGCCCCGGGACAGGGACCGGCTACACCTTC
CDR3 protein: CASSPGTGTGYTF

D gene: TRBD1
J gene: TRBJ2-3
clone size: NA
V gene: TRBV9
CDR3 DNA: TGTGCCAGCAGCGTAGTGTCAGGGGGCGCTGGCACAGATACGCAGTATTTT
CDR3 protein: CASSVVSGGAGTDTQYF

D gene: TRBD1
J gene: TRBJ2-2
clone size: NA
V gene: TRBV7-9
CDR3 DNA: TGTGCCAGCAGCACCCGGGACAGGGACACCGGGGAGCTGTTTTTT
CDR3 protein: CASSTRDRDTGELFF

D gene: NA
J gene: TRBJ2-4
clone size: NA
V gene: TRBV30
CDR3 DNA: TGTGCCTGGAGTGTGGGGCTCGGGGTCACTCAGTACTTC
CDR3 protein: CAWSVGLGVTQYF

D gene: TRBD2
J gene: TRBJ2-1
clone size: NA
V gene: TRBV29-1
CDR3 DNA: TGCAGCGTTGAACCTAGCGGGGACTACAATGAGCAGTTCTTC
CDR3 protein: CSVEPSGDYNEQFF

D gene: NA
J gene: TRBJ1-1
clone size: NA
V gene: TRBV7-8
CDR3 DNA: TGTGCCAGCAGCCCAGGGGTTGCCACTGAAGCTTTCTTT
CDR3 protein: CASSPGVATEAFF

D gene: TRBD2
J gene: TRBJ2-5
clone size: once
V gene: TRBV29-1
CDR3 DNA: TGCAGCGTTGGACGGGCGGGAGTGGAAGAGACCCAGTACTTC
CDR3 protein: CSVGRAGVEETQYF

D gene: NA
J gene: TRBJ1-2
clone size: NA
V gene: TRBV7-9
CDR3 DNA: TGTGCCAGCAGCTTAGGGGGCGGATTGGGCTACACCTTC
CDR3 protein: CASSLGGGLGYTF

D gene: TRBD2
J gene: TRBJ2-1
clone size: NA
V gene: TRBV7-7
CDR3 DNA: TGTGCTAGCAGCCCCCGGGAGGGGCTATACAATGAGCAGTTCTTC
CDR3 protein: CASSPREGLYNEQFF

D gene: NA
J gene: TRBJ2-3
clone size: NA
V gene: TRBV5-1
CDR3 DNA: TGCGCCAGCAGCTTGGGGACCAGGACTAGCACAGATACGCAGTATTTT
CDR3 protein: CASSLGTRTSTDTQYF

D gene: NA
J gene: TRBJ2-4
clone size: once
V gene: TRBV7-9
CDR3 DNA: TGTGCCAGCAGCTTGTCGTTGGAAAACATTCAGTACTTC
CDR3 protein: CASSLSLENIQYF

D gene: NA
J gene: TRBJ1-1
clone size: NA
V gene: TRBV9
CDR3 DNA: TGTGCCAGCAGCGCGGGAAACTTCCCCGTGGGAGCTTTCTTT
CDR3 protein: CASSAGNFPVGAFF

D gene: NA
J gene: TRBJ2-7
clone size: NA
V gene: TRBV25-1
CDR3 DNA: TGTGCCAGCAGTGCGCAGGTGAACCACGAGCAGTACTTC
CDR3 protein: CASSAQVNHEQYF

D gene: NA
J gene: TRBJ1-1
clone size: NA
V gene: TRBV6-5
CDR3 DNA: TGTGCCAGCAGCGTTCAGGGGAGCACTGAAGCTTTCTTT
CDR3 protein: CASSVQGSTEAFF

D gene: NA
J gene: TRBJ2-7
clone size: NA
V gene: TRBV6-5
CDR3 DNA: TGTGCCAGCAGTTACTCGAACCGCGAGCAGTACTTC
CDR3 protein: CASSYSNREQYF

D gene: NA
J gene: TRBJ2-7
clone size: NA
V gene: TRBV30
CDR3 DNA: TGTGCCTGGAGTACCGGACAGAATTACGAGCAGTACTTC
CDR3 protein: CAWSTGQNYEQYF

D gene: NA
J gene: TRBJ1-4
clone size: NA
V gene: TRBV7-8
CDR3 DNA: TGTGCCAGCACCGGGCTTAGTTGGCAGCCAAATGAAAAACTGTTTTTT
CDR3 protein: CASTGLSWQPNEKLFF

D gene: NA
J gene: TRBJ1-2
clone size: NA
V gene: TRBV4-2
CDR3 DNA: TGTGCCAGCAGCCAAGCTCGGGAGGAGACTTTTGGCTACACCTTC
CDR3 protein: CASSQAREETFGYTF

D gene: NA
J gene: TRBJ1-5
clone size: NA
V gene: TRBV2
CDR3 DNA: TGTGCCAGCAGTGAAAACGCCAGGGGTAATCAGCCCCAGCATTTT
CDR3 protein: CASSENARGNQPQHF

D gene: TRBD1
J gene: TRBJ1-2
clone size: NA
V gene: TRBV27
CDR3 DNA: TGTGCCAGCAGTCCGAGGGGGCTAGATGGCTACACCTTC
CDR3 protein: CASSPRGLDGYTF

D gene: NA
J gene: TRBJ1-5
clone size: NA
V gene: TRBV5-6
CDR3 DNA: TGTGCCAGCAGCTTTGGGGATAGCAATCAGCCCCAGCATTTT
CDR3 protein: CASSFGDSNQPQHF

D gene: NA
J gene: TRBJ2-2
clone size: NA
V gene: TRBV7-3
CDR3 DNA: TGTGCCAGCAGCTTGCTAGTCGGATCCACCGGGGAGCTGTTTTTT
CDR3 protein: CASSLLVGSTGELFF

D gene: TRBD2
J gene: TRBJ2-3
clone size: NA
V gene: TRBV5-1
CDR3 DNA: TGCGCCAGCAGCCCAGCTAGCGGGAGAATTTCAGATACGCAGTATTTT
CDR3 protein: CASSPASGRISDTQYF

D gene: NA
J gene: TRBJ2-2
clone size: NA
V gene: TRBV6-1
CDR3 DNA: TGTGCCAGCAGTGACAGGGTGAACACCGGGGAGCTGTTTTTT
CDR3 protein: CASSDRVNTGELFF

D gene: NA
J gene: TRBJ2-7
clone size: NA
V gene: TRBV6-1
CDR3 DNA: TGTGCCAGCAGTGACCGGGGGGCTCTTTGGGAGCAGTACTTC
CDR3 protein: CASSDRGALWEQYF

D gene: NA
J gene: TRBJ2-7
clone size: NA
V gene: TRBV7-9
CDR3 DNA: TGTGCCAGCAGCTTCCGGGACACCGACTACGAGCAGTACTTC
CDR3 protein: CASSFRDTDYEQYF

D gene: NA
J gene: TRBJ2-3
clone size: NA
V gene: TRBV7-9
CDR3 DNA: TGTGCCAGCAGCTTAGGGATAGAGAACACAGATACGCAGTATTTT
CDR3 protein: CASSLGIENTDTQYF

D gene: TRBD1
J gene: TRBJ1-1
clone size: NA
V gene: TRBV4-2
CDR3 DNA: TGTGCCAGCAGCCAAAGGGACAGGGGTTTCACTGAAGCTTTCTTT
CDR3 protein: CASSQRDRGFTEAFF

D gene: TRBD1
J gene: TRBJ1-4
clone size: many
V gene: TRBV6-6
CDR3 DNA: TGTGCCAGCAAAACAGCAGGGGGCGCGGAGAAACTGTTTTTT
CDR3 protein: CASKTAGGAEKLFF

D gene: NA
J gene: TRBJ1-2
clone size: NA
V gene: TRBV25-1
CDR3 DNA: TGTGCCAGCAGTGAGCCTGCCTCCTATGGCTACACCTTC
CDR3 protein: CASSEPASYGYTF

D gene: NA
J gene: TRBJ2-3
clone size: NA
V gene: TRBV13
CDR3 DNA: TGTGCCAGCAGCTTAGGCCTCGAGAATACGCAGTATTTT
CDR3 protein: CASSLGLENTQYF

D gene: NA
J gene: TRBJ2-1
clone size: NA
V gene: TRBV21-1
CDR3 DNA: TGTGCCAGCAGGGGAGGGGAGACAGCCTGTGATTCCTACAATGAGCAGTTCTTC
CDR3 protein: CASRGGETACDSYNEQFF

D gene: NA
J gene: TRBJ1-2
clone size: NA
V gene: TRBV11-2
CDR3 DNA: TGTGCCAGCAGCTTCCGGTCAGGGACCTATGGCTACACCTTC
CDR3 protein: CASSFRSGTYGYTF

D gene: TRBD1
J gene: TRBJ1-4
clone size: few
V gene: TRBV10-3
CDR3 DNA: TGTGCCATCAGTGACCCCACAGGGGTTGCAACTAATGAAAAACTGTTTTTT
CDR3 protein: CAISDPTGVATNEKLFF